This T cell receptor beta chain originates from a study of chemoradiotherapy in HPV16-positive cancers. Over chemoradiotherapy, repertoires were sampled more than once. Sequencing used immunoSEQ multiplex PCR; TCRdb keeps in-frame clones, though not all of them. The sample consists of about 8,800 clones, roughly three quarters of them appearing once. Sequenced here: tumor tissue, sampled from a patient who underwent chemoradiotherapy. The receptor's source is a human donor with HPV-associated anogenital cancer.

CDR3 loop: CASSFAVTRGYNEQFF. CDR3 coding DNA: TGTGCCAGCAGTTTTGCAGTGACTAGAGGATACAATGAGCAGTTCTTC. This chain connects TRBV27 to TRBJ2-1; weak D call: TRBD2 (6 bases). V lost 3 bases to trimming and J lost 4 bases, with 16 bases between them. Germline CDR1 and CDR2: MNHEY and SMNVEV (reference sequence). CDR3 length: 16 residues.